This T cell receptor beta chain was found in a study of CD8+ T cells in alopecia areata. About the study: Each of the treated patients was given oral tofacitinib, 5 to 10 mg twice daily, for moderate-to-severe alopecia areata. Tofacitinib was given for 6 to 18 months, then stopped for 6 months.

cDNA reverse transcribed from extracted RNA served as the sequencing template. Generated by immunoSEQ multiplex PCR, the TCRdb table keeps only in-frame clones and is missing some. The sample comprises approximately 200,000 clones, about 40% of which are singletons, and about 2.6% rests with the top ten. Described treatment: oral pan-JAK inhibitor, 5-10 mg twice daily. Study observations and caveats: During tofacitinib treatment, many expanded lesional clones remained in scalp and blood. Normal scalp had lower clonality than lesional scalp, with alopecia totalis/universalis lesions showing this most strongly.

Concerning this clone itself: Its antigen is not identified.

This CDR3 is 15 amino acids long. Germline trimming cut 6 bases from V and 2 bases from J; bases unmatched to any gene: 4. The germline gives CDR1 MNHNS, CDR2 SASEGT. The chain links TRBV6-1 to TRBJ2-3; 11 positions match TRBD2. The sequence came from a human donor with alopecia areata. The specimen was CD4+ T cells sorted from blood, collected at approximately week 36, from a patient treated with tofacitinib. The CDR3 spells CASRGTSGTTDTQYF. CDR3 nucleotides: TGTGCCAGCAGGGGGACTAGCGGCACCACAGATACGCAGTATTTT.